The 21 T cell receptor beta chains given below trace back to one sample, sequenced in a study of a mutant IDH1 vaccine in newly diagnosed glioma. Antigens for these TCRs are unknown. Time point specified: week 11, during vaccination. Each vaccine dose was 300 ug of mutant IDH1 20-mer peptide, with topical imiquimod. Only in-frame clones appear in the TCRdb table, and some are missing; sequencing was by immunoSEQ multiplex PCR. The data contain about 40,000 clones, 84% of them singletons. The sample consisted of PBMCs, taken from a glioma patient whose treatment included an IDH1 peptide vaccine. Every receptor here comes from a man aged 35 to 55 with glioma.

This clone was detected only once. The J gene is TRBJ2-7, the V gene TRBV29-1; D may match TRBD1 or TRBD2 (6 bases each). V was cut by 7 bases and J by 1 base, with 17 bases left in between. Germline CDR1 and CDR2: SQVTM and ANQGSEA. The CDR3 consists of 14 residues. The CDR3 region has the DNA TGCAGCGCCCACGGGGGCAGGAATTCCTACGAGCAGTACTTC. Translated: CSAHGGRNSYEQYF.

The chain couples TRBV11-2 to TRBJ1-2, with D possibly matching TRBD1 (5 bases). The CDR3 runs to 18 residues. The V end lost 0 bases, the J end lost 0 bases, and 17 bases lay between the germline ends. The germline V gene encodes CDR1 SGHAT and CDR2 FQNNGV. CDR3 residues: CASSLDPLRQPTNYGYTF. The CDR3 DNA follows: TGTGCCAGCAGCTTAGATCCCCTTCGACAGCCTACTAACTATGGCTACACCTTC.

The chain uses TRBV5-6 and TRBJ2-7; 11 nucleotides agree with TRBD1. V shed 0 bases and J 7 bases; nucleotides not matched to a gene: 9. The CDR3 totals 16 residues. The germline gives CDR1 SGHDT, CDR2 YYEEEE. CDR3 sequence reads: CASSLGSDRGRREQYF. In DNA, the CDR3 is TGTGCCAGCAGCTTGGGATCGGACAGGGGGCGAAGGGAGCAGTACTTC.

This chain connects TRBV5-4 to TRBJ2-1; TRBD1 matches at 10 bases. V dropped 4 bases and J dropped 6; count of bases not matched to a gene: 10. This CDR3 contains 16 residues. The germline V gene encodes CDR1 SGHNT and CDR2 YYREEE (reference sequence). This CDR3 is CASSDRDRGAFNEQFF. The CDR3 coding sequence is TGTGCCAGCAGCGACCGGGACAGGGGTGCGTTCAATGAGCAGTTCTTC.

The gene calls are TRBV18 and TRBJ1-1, with D maybe TRBD1 (5 bases). CDR3 size: 14 residues. Germline V CDR1 and CDR2: KGHSH, LQKENI. The V end was cut by 2 bases, the J end by 4 bases, with 11 bases between. The CDR3 here is CASSPAQGATEAFF. The CDR3 nucleotides are TGTGCCAGCTCACCAGCGCAGGGAGCCACTGAAGCTTTCTTT.

The chain uses TRBV4-1 and TRBJ1-5; tentatively, D is TRBD1 (5 bases). Germline V CDR1 and CDR2: MGHRA, YSYEKL. V lost 5 bases, J lost 3 bases, and 8 bases lay in between. The CDR3 totals 13 residues. DNA for the CDR3: TGCGCCAGCAGCGACAGTGTCAATCAGCCCCAGCATTTT. Translation: CASSDSVNQPQHF.

The V and J genes are TRBV6-5 and TRBJ2-7, with D hard to call. This CDR3 is built from 12 residues. V lost 6 bases, J lost 4 bases, and 10 bases lay in between. Germline CDR1 reads MNHEY; CDR2 reads SVGAGI. CDR3 in amino acids: CASRPSPYEQYF. Written as DNA, the CDR3 is TGTGCCAGCAGACCCTCCCCTTACGAGCAGTACTTC.

The genes are TRBV27 and TRBJ1-5; 8 nucleotides line up with TRBD1. V shed 5 bases and J 8 bases; nucleotides not matched to a gene: 11. This CDR3 has 15 residues. CDR1 and CDR2 (germline): MNHEY, SMNVEV (reference sequence). For the CDR3, the DNA is TGTGCCAGCAGTCGACTGGACAGGGCAGCTGAGCCCCAGCATTTT. Translation gives CASSRLDRAAEPQHF.

About this clone: This same CDR3 is encoded by further DNA sequences in the sample. V gene TRBV18 combines with J gene TRBJ2-7, with TRBD1 identical over 7 bases. With 2 bases clipped from V and 4 bases from J, the junction kept 5 bases outside the gene matches. Per the germline V gene, CDR1 is KGHSH and CDR2 is LQKENI. CDR3 size: 14 residues. The CDR3, as DNA: TGTGCCAGCTCACCAGGGACAGCTCTGTACGAGCAGTACTTC. It specifies CASSPGTALYEQYF.

The rearrangement uses TRBV19 and TRBJ2-5; possibly TRBD2 for D (5 bases). V was cut by 6 bases and J by 0 bases, with 14 bases left in between. CDR3 size: 15 residues. Germline V CDR1 and CDR2: LNHDA, SQIVND (reference sequence). In DNA, the CDR3 is TGTGCCAGTAGACGAAGCGGAGTAAACCAAGAGACCCAGTACTTC. It yields the protein CASRRSGVNQETQYF.

This clone has only a few counts. The rearrangement links TRBV27 to TRBJ2-7; D gene uncertain. CDR3 size: 15 residues. The V end was cut by 4 bases, the J end by 5 bases, with 18 bases between. CDR1 is MNHEY, CDR2 SMNVEV, per germline (reference sequence). CDR3 in DNA: TGTGCCAGCAGTTCGATGCCGACCTTTAGGCACGAGCAGTACTTC. Encoded protein: CASSSMPTFRHEQYF.

The chain uses TRBV4-2 and TRBJ2-6; 7 bases are shared with TRBD1. Germline-derived CDR1 and CDR2 are LGHNA and YNFKEQ. There are 18 residues in the CDR3. V gave up 3 bases and J gave up 0 bases; unmatched junction bases: 8. CDR3 DNA sequence: TGTGCCAGCAGCCAGCCGGGACAGTTCCTCTCTGGGGCCAACGTCCTGACTTTC. Amino acid sequence: CASSQPGQFLSGANVLTF.

The rearrangement links TRBV7-8 to TRBJ1-1, with TRBD1 as a possible D gene (5 bases). This CDR3 spans 13 amino acids. V lost 2 bases and J lost 4, with 8 bases in between. Germline V CDR1 and CDR2: SGHVS, FQNEAQ. The CDR3, as DNA: TGTGCCAGCAGCTTACACGGGGGCACTGAAGCTTTCTTT. It yields the protein CASSLHGGTEAFF.

This chain links TRBV9 with TRBJ2-1; 9 nucleotides align to TRBD2. CDR1 is SGDLS and CDR2 is YYNGEE in the germline V gene. The CDR3 runs to 15 residues. After removal of 4 bases from V and 0 bases from J, the junction contained 2 bases not matched to a gene. The chain's CDR3 is CASSFSGSSYNEQFF. CDR3 DNA: TGTGCCAGCAGCTTTAGCGGGAGCTCCTACAATGAGCAGTTCTTC.

The gene calls are TRBV9 and TRBJ1-1; D not certain. This CDR3 is 15 amino acids long. Trimming left V 1 base short and J 0 bases short, with 10 bases between. Germline CDR1 SGDLS, CDR2 YYNGEE. Here the CDR3 DNA reads TGTGCCAGCAGCGTAATGCCAAGAATGAACACTGAAGCTTTCTTT. The encoded protein is CASSVMPRMNTEAFF.

The chain joins TRBV2 to TRBJ2-7; 12 nucleotides match TRBD2. J was trimmed by 6 bases and V by 7 bases; bases with no gene match: 4. The CDR3 is made up of 13 amino acids. Germline CDR1 is SNHLY and CDR2 is FYNNEI. The CDR3 region is CASTTSGRGEQYF. The CDR3 DNA sequence: TGTGCCAGCACGACTAGCGGGAGAGGCGAGCAGTACTTC.

The chain recombines TRBV5-1 with TRBJ2-7; TRBD2 matches 7 bases. V shed 4 bases and J 4 bases; nucleotides not matched to a gene: 8. From germline, CDR1 is SGHRS and CDR2 YFSETQ. The CDR3 is made up of 14 amino acids. The CDR3 DNA reads as TGCGCCAGCAGCCGTGCGGCGGGAGTATACGAGCAGTACTTC. Translating gives CASSRAAGVYEQYF.

V usage is TRBV7-9 and J usage is TRBJ1-3; unclear D gene. Germline CDR1 SEHNR, CDR2 FQNEAQ (reference sequence). The CDR3 loop spans 13 amino acids. The ends were cut back, 2 bases at V and 9 bases at J, with 11 bases in the middle. The CDR3: CASSLSLRSTIYF. CDR3 bases: TGTGCCAGCAGCTTATCCCTCCGAAGCACCATATATTTT.

By sample share, this clone is medium-sized. V and J are TRBV27 and TRBJ2-3; the match to TRBD1 covers 11 bases. CDR1 MNHEY and CDR2 SMNVEV come from the germline V gene (reference sequence). The CDR3 has 16 residues. With 9 bases clipped from V and 4 bases from J, the junction kept 12 bases outside the gene matches. CDR3 protein: CASSLGQGVISDTQYF. CDR3 nucleotides: TGTGCCAGTTCCTTGGGACAGGGGGTGATTTCAGATACGCAGTATTTT.

The V gene is TRBV4-3, the J gene TRBJ1-2; TRBD1 agrees at 9 bases. The junction had 5 bases not matched to a gene; V was cut back by 1 base and J by 5 bases. CDR3 size: 15 residues. CDR1 and CDR2 from the germline V gene are LGHNA and YSLEER. CDR3 bases: TGCGCCAGCAGCCAAGCTCGGACAGGGGAGTATGGCTACACCTTC. As protein: CASSQARTGEYGYTF.

The CDR3 DNA is TGTGCCAGCAACGAACGCACAGGGGAGAGTGAGCAGTTCTTC. Translated, it gives CASNERTGESEQFF. The chain combines TRBV7-9 with TRBJ2-1; 7 bases align to TRBD1. The CDR3 contains 14 residues. Trimming cost V 7 bases and J 9 bases; bases outside gene matches: 12. The V gene's germline CDR1 is SEHNR and CDR2 FQNEAQ (reference sequence).